The 30 T cell receptor beta chains below all came from one sample that was sequenced in a study of blood T cells in healthy people across ages. The authors ran a second PCR of 7 to 11 cycles using a sample-barcoded 5' primer and a J-beta primer mix. TCRdb re-called the 5' RACE reads through MiXCR, storing one row per CDR3 protein. In the table there are 900,000 to 950,000 distinct CDR3 sequences, about 28% of which are singletons. Another study also made use of these data, one on T cells of mothers and their children.

The sequenced sample consisted of blood. The receptors were sampled from a woman in her thirties or forties in good health.

The chain uses TRBV13 and TRBJ2-5, with D tentatively TRBD2 (7 bases). Trimming stripped 5 bases from V and 7 bases from J, with 20 bases between. This CDR3 contains 15 residues. Per germline, CDR1 PRHDT and CDR2 FYEKMQ (reference sequence). The chain's CDR3 is CASSPFGGGVGTQYF. In DNA, the CDR3 is TGTGCCAGCAGCCCGTTCGGAGGGGGGGTTGGGACCCAGTACTTC.

Note on this clonotype: A much larger clonotype is one base distant, so this may be a read error. The V and J genes are TRBV6-1 and TRBJ2-7; D is ambiguous. The CDR3 loop spans 13 amino acids. The V gene's germline CDR1 is MNHNS and CDR2 SASEGT. The DNA of the CDR3 is TGTGCCAACAGTGAATGGTCCTCCTACGAGCAGTACTTC. Translation gives CANSEWSSYEQYF.

There are a few counts of this clonotype. This sequence joins TRBV12-3 or TRBV12-4 and TRBJ1-1; D uncertain. The V end lost 5 bases, the J end lost 5 bases, and 12 bases lay between the germline ends. The CDR3 length is 13 residues. The CDR3 DNA sequence: TGTGCCAGCAGTCCCGATTCAAAAACTGAAGCTTTCTTT. Translation gives CASSPDSKTEAFF.

This clonotype was counted at least ten times. This sequence joins TRBV7-2 and TRBJ1-2, with 7 bases aligning to TRBD1. V dropped 4 bases and J dropped 1; count of bases not matched to a gene: 3. The CDR3 is 14 amino acids. Germline values: CDR1 SGHTA, CDR2 FQGNSA. The CDR3 DNA sequence: TGTGCCAGCAGCTCCGGGACAGTTAACTATGGCTACACCTTC. Amino acid sequence: CASSSGTVNYGYTF. The full variable domain, with the rest looked up from reference TRBV7-2 and TRBJ1-2, is GAGVSQSPSNKVTEKGKDVELRCDPISGHTALYWYRQSLGQGLEFLIYFQGNSAPDKSGLPSDRFSAERTGGSVSTLTIQRTQQEDSAVYLCASSSGTVNYGYTFGSGTRLTVV.

Here the CDR3 DNA reads TGTGCCAGCAGCTTCGGGACGGACCGCAATCAGCCCCAGCATTTT. This translates into CASSFGTDRNQPQHF. The chain uses TRBV7-2 and TRBJ1-5; D is possibly TRBD1 (5 bases). The V end was cut by 3 bases, the J end by 2 bases, with 11 bases between. CDR3 size: 15 residues. CDR1 SGHTA and CDR2 FQGNSA come from the germline V gene.

This clonotype came up many times. This rearrangement joins TRBV12-3 or TRBV12-4 to TRBJ1-6; D gene unclear. With 3 bases removed from V and 8 bases from J, the gap between germline ends came to 11 bases. The CDR3 runs to 14 residues. This CDR3 is CASSFGNGDSPLHF. The CDR3 region has the DNA TGTGCCAGCAGTTTCGGGAACGGGGATTCACCCCTCCACTTT.

This clonotype was detected only a few times. The chain carries TRBV20-1 and TRBJ2-7; 10 nucleotides match TRBD1. The CDR3 consists of 14 residues. With 2 bases clipped from V and 2 bases from J, the junction kept 3 bases outside the gene matches. Germline values: CDR1 DFQATT, CDR2 SNEGSKA (reference sequence). The CDR3 reads CSARLDRGAYEQYF. For the CDR3, the DNA is TGCAGTGCTAGACTGGACAGGGGGGCCTACGAGCAGTACTTC.

This clonotype was observed a handful of times. The V and J genes are TRBV6-1 and TRBJ2-7; TRBD1 matches 9 bases. CDR3 length: 18 amino acids. Germline values: CDR1 MNHNS, CDR2 SASEGT. The V and J ends lost 6 bases and 6 bases, in that order; junction bases with no gene match: 21. The chain's CDR3 is CASSPPLTGTGIFSEQYF. The CDR3 region has the DNA TGTGCCAGCAGCCCTCCTTTAACCGGGACAGGGATCTTCAGCGAGCAGTACTTC.

The chain recombines TRBV28 with TRBJ2-7, with unresolved D. Germline V gives CDR1 MDHEN, CDR2 SYDVKM. This CDR3 has 13 amino acids. The germline V and J ends were trimmed by 5 bases and 2 bases, with 10 bases remaining between them. As DNA, the CDR3 is TGTGCCAGCAGTGATTTAACAGCCTACGAGCAGTACTTC. Translated, it gives CASSDLTAYEQYF.

This clonotype was detected only a few times. This chain uses TRBV20-1 with TRBJ1-1; D gene ambiguous. This CDR3 is 9 amino acids long. Germline CDR1 is DFQATT and CDR2 is SNEGSKA (reference sequence). V was cut by 6 bases and J by 11 bases, with 10 bases left in between. Here the CDR3 DNA reads TGCAGTGCCGTCCCCAGGGCTTTCTTT. This gives the protein CSAVPRAFF.

The chain joins TRBV12-3 or TRBV12-4 to TRBJ1-4; D remains ambiguous. The CDR3 contains 13 residues. V was clipped by 4 bases and J by 8 bases, with 11 bases between them. The CDR3 here is CASSSDTPEKLFF. The DNA for the CDR3 is TGTGCCAGCAGTTCTGACACCCCAGAAAAACTGTTTTTT.

About this clonotype: At one boundary the junction diverges from the germline segment, which might be a read error. V usage is TRBV14 and J usage is TRBJ2-5; possible D gene TRBD2, 6 bases. Germline values: CDR1 SGHDN, CDR2 FVKESK. CDR3 size: 17 residues. The CDR3 loop is CACSQANQGLIQETQYF. CDR3 DNA sequence: TGTGCCTGCAGCCAAGCGAACCAGGGACTTATACAAGAGACCCAGTACTTC.

Of note for this clonotype: Since a much larger clone is just one base distant, this may be a read error. This chain connects TRBV5-1 to TRBJ1-2, with D uncertain. The CDR3 length is 14 residues. Germline V gene sequence: CDR1 SGHRS, CDR2 YFSETQ. CDR3 bases: TGCGCCAGCGGCTTGGAGTCGGCAGGTTGGGGCTACACCTTC. Translation: CASGLESAGWGYTF.

The sample holds many counts of this clonotype. The chain joins TRBV21-1 to TRBJ2-1; the D call of TRBD1 is as the table states it, not checked on the DNA. TRBV21-1 is reported as a pseudogene. The CDR3 runs to 16 residues. CDR3 residues: CASSVRGQGKSNEQFF. The CDR3 DNA sequence: TGTGCCAGCAGCGTACGGGGACAGGGGAAAAGCAATGAGCAGTTCTTC.

This clonotype was detected a few times. At one boundary the junction diverges from the germline segment, which might be a read error. The CDR3, as DNA: TGTGCCAGCAGTGAATATAAAGCCCTCTATGGCTGCACCTTC. This codes for CASSEYKALYGCTF. The J gene is TRBJ1-2, the V gene TRBV6-1; D remains unclear. The CDR3 totals 14 residues. In germline, CDR1 is MNHNS, CDR2 SASEGT.

This clonotype came up many times. J is TRBJ2-3 and V is TRBV7-9, with 13 bases matching TRBD2. Germline CDR1 SEHNR, CDR2 FQNEAQ (reference sequence). The junction had 7 bases not matched to a gene; V was cut back by 1 base and J by 3 bases. The CDR3 contains 18 residues. The CDR3 reads CASSLELAGGHGTDTQYF. As DNA, the CDR3 is TGTGCCAGCAGCTTAGAACTAGCGGGGGGGCACGGAACAGATACGCAGTATTTT.

In this sample, this clonotype turned up many times. V and J are TRBV7-9 and TRBJ2-7, with D possibly being TRBD2 (5 bases). The germline V gene encodes CDR1 SEHNR and CDR2 FQNEAQ (reference sequence). The CDR3 is 15 amino acids. V lost 4 bases and J 1 base, leaving 14 bases between the germline ends. The CDR3 DNA reads TGTGCCAGCAGCTCCGGCGATGGGAGATCCTACGAGCAGTACTTC. Amino acids: CASSSGDGRSYEQYF.

The chain couples TRBV14 to TRBJ1-6, with D uncertain. Between the trimmed V and J ends, which lost 0 bases and 9 bases, there was a span of 9 bases. Looked up from germline, CDR1 is SGHDN and CDR2 is FVKESK. This CDR3 spans 14 amino acids. The CDR3 nucleotides read TGTGCCAGCAGCCAAGAGGGCCGGGCTTCACCCCTCCACTTT. This sequence encodes CASSQEGRASPLHF.

The CDR3 sequence is CASSPLGGAGFTDTQYF. In nucleotides, the CDR3 is TGTGCCAGCAGTCCCCTCGGTGGGGCAGGATTCACAGATACGCAGTATTTT. V usage is TRBV6-2 or TRBV6-3 and J usage is TRBJ2-3, with D possibly TRBD1 on 5 matching bases. Trimming took off 5 bases at V and 2 bases at J, with 20 bases between the two ends. The CDR3 is made up of 17 amino acids. Germline assignment: CDR1 MNHEY and CDR2 SVGEGT.

The chain carries TRBV5-1 and TRBJ2-3, with D unclear. V gave up 4 bases and J gave up 2 bases, with 11 bases separating them. The CDR3 length is 14 residues. Germline-derived CDR1 and CDR2 are SGHRS and YFSETQ. CDR3 nucleotides: TGCGCCAGCAGCCTCCCCGAAGCCACAGATACGCAGTATTTT. Protein: CASSLPEATDTQYF.

The V and J genes are TRBV29-1 and TRBJ2-5; D is possibly TRBD2 (5 bases). The ends were cut back, 5 bases at V and 11 bases at J, with 18 bases in the middle. CDR1 is SQVTM and CDR2 is ANQGSEA in the germline V gene. CDR3 length: 12 residues. The DNA for the CDR3 is TGCAGCGTTAGCGGATTCTACAATGAGCAGTACTTC. This sequence encodes CSVSGFYNEQYF. Looking up the rest from reference TRBV29-1 and TRBJ2-5 gives the full variable domain: SAVISQKPSRDICQRGTSLTIQCQVDSQVTMMFWYRQQPGQSLTLIATANQGSEATYESGFVIDKFPISRPNLTFSTLTVSNMSPEDSSIYLCSVSGFYNEQYFGPGTRLLVL.

The chain joins TRBV10-3 to TRBJ1-1; no reliable D call. This CDR3 spans 14 amino acids. Germline V CDR1 and CDR2: ENHRY, SYGVKD. Deletions cut 6 bases from V and 4 bases from J, with 15 bases between. CDR3 residues: CAIRAVDGSTEAFF. As DNA, the CDR3 is TGTGCCATCAGGGCAGTTGATGGTAGCACTGAAGCTTTCTTT.

This clonotype showed up just a few times. J is TRBJ2-4 and V is TRBV2; D is undetermined. Trimming pared 7 bases from V and 0 bases from J, leaving 7 bases between. The CDR3 covers 13 residues. CDR1 and CDR2 (germline): SNHLY, FYNNEI. CDR3 in DNA: TGTGCCAGCAATAGCCTAGCCAAAAACATTCAGTACTTC. The encoded protein is CASNSLAKNIQYF.

The chain employs TRBV15 and TRBJ2-7, with 7 bases lining up with TRBD1. Germline-derived CDR1 and CDR2 are LNHNV and YYDKDF (reference sequence). The CDR3 sequence is 14 residues long. The V and J ends lost 3 bases and 2 bases, in that order; junction bases with no gene match: 4. The CDR3 reads CATSSRGQTYEQYF. Here the CDR3 DNA reads TGTGCCACCAGCAGCCGGGGACAGACCTACGAGCAGTACTTC.

Details on this clonotype: A single base separates this from a much larger clone, so it may be a read error. The V call is TRBV13, the J call TRBJ1-6; TRBD1 agrees at 8 bases. CDR3 length: 14 amino acids. CDR1 and CDR2 from the germline V gene are PRHDT and FYEKMQ (reference sequence). The CDR3 loop is CASSQGQGGSPPHF. The CDR3 nucleotides read TGTGCCAGCAGCCAAGGACAGGGTGGTTCACCCCCCCACTTT.

This clonotype has at least ten counts. The chain couples TRBV3-1 to TRBJ2-5; D possibly uses TRBD1 or TRBD2 (5 bases each). The CDR3 length is 14 residues. The V gene lost 6 bases and the J gene lost 5 bases, with 16 bases spanning the gap. The germline gives CDR1 LGHDT, CDR2 YNNKEL (reference sequence). The CDR3 DNA is TGTGCCAGCAGGGGGACCTCTAAGGGGGAGACCCAGTACTTC. Protein: CASRGTSKGETQYF.

This clonotype was counted between two and nine times. CDR3 loop: CASSPVANTGELFF. The CDR3 DNA follows: TGTGCCAGCAGCCCAGTAGCGAACACCGGGGAGCTGTTTTTT. V gene TRBV7-2 combines with J gene TRBJ2-2; the D is unclear. V dropped 5 bases and J dropped 0 bases, with 7 bases sitting between them. The CDR3 runs to 14 residues. The V gene's germline CDR1 is SGHTA and CDR2 FQGNSA.

The chain has TRBV13 and TRBJ1-3; a possible D gene is TRBD1 (5 bases). Germline V gene data show CDR1 as PRHDT and CDR2 as FYEKMQ (reference sequence). The V gene lost 2 bases and the J gene lost 2 bases, with 13 bases spanning the gap. The CDR3 consists of 16 residues. The CDR3 nucleotides are TGTGCCAGCAGCTTACGCACAGTGGGGGCTGGAAACACCATATATTTT. Translated, it gives CASSLRTVGAGNTIYF.

This clonotype was counted at least ten times. V is TRBV20-1 and J is TRBJ1-1; 7 bases line up with TRBD1. The CDR3 is 13 amino acids. Trimming removed 6 bases from V and 0 bases from J; junction bases left unmatched: 4. Germline CDR1 and CDR2: DFQATT and SNEGSKA (reference sequence). This chain's CDR3 is CSATTGLNTEAFF. CDR3 coding DNA: TGCAGTGCAACGACAGGGTTGAACACTGAAGCTTTCTTT.

Concerning this clonotype itself: One end of the junction does not line up with germline, which may come from a read error. J is TRBJ2-2 and V is TRBV5-1; TRBD1 matches 9 bases. CDR3 size: 15 residues. Germline CDR1 SGHRS, CDR2 YFSETQ. CDR3 residues: CASGLYRGPGGELFF. The CDR3 DNA follows: TGCGCCAGCGGCTTGTACAGGGGGCCTGGCGGGGAGCTGTTTTTT. Based on the CDR3 plus reference TRBV5-1 and TRBJ2-2, the full variable domain is KAGVTQTPRYLIKTRGQQVTLSCSPISGHRSVSWYQQTPGQGLQFLFEYFSETQRNKGNFPGRFSGRQFSNSRSEMNVSTLELGDSALYLCASGLYRGPGGELFFGEGSRLTVL.